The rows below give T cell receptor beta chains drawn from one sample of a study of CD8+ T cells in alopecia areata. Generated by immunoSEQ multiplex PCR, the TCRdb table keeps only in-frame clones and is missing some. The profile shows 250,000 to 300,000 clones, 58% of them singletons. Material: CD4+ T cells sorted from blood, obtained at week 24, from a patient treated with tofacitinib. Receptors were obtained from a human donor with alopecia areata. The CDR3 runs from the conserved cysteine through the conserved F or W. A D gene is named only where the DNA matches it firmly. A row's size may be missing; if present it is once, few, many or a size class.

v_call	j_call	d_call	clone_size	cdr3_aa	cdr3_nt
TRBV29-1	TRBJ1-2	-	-	CSVVGGLPYGYTF	TGCAGCGTTGTCGGCGGGCTTCCCTATGGCTACACCTTC
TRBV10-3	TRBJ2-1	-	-	CAISAGPSNEQFF	TGTGCCATCAGCGCGGGACCGAGCAATGAGCAGTTCTTC
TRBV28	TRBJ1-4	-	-	CASGGLNEKLFF	TGTGCCAGCGGGGGTCTTAATGAAAAACTGTTTTTT
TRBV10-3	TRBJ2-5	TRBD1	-	CAISDRDRGRETQYF	TGTGCCATCAGTGATAGGGACAGGGGACGAGAGACCCAGTACTTC
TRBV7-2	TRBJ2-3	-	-	CASSPRTGSTDTQYF	TGTGCCAGCAGCCCCCGTACAGGCAGCACAGATACGCAGTATTTT
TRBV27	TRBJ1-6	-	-	CASSWGSRPLHF	TGTGCCAGCAGTTGGGGTAGTAGGCCCCTCCACTTT
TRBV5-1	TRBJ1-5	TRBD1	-	CASSLTQGANQPQHF	TGCGCCAGCAGCCTAACCCAGGGGGCTAATCAGCCCCAGCATTTT
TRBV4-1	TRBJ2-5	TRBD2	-	CASSQEGLAGRETQYF	TGCGCCAGCAGCCAAGAGGGACTAGCGGGGAGGGAGACCCAGTACTTC
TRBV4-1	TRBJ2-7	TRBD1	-	CASSQAGQGGYEQYF	TGCGCCAGCAGCCAAGCCGGACAGGGGGGCTACGAGCAGTACTTC
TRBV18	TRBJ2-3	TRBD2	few	CASSLTSGSSTDTQYF	TGTGCCAGCTCACTAACTAGCGGATCTTCCACAGATACGCAGTATTTT